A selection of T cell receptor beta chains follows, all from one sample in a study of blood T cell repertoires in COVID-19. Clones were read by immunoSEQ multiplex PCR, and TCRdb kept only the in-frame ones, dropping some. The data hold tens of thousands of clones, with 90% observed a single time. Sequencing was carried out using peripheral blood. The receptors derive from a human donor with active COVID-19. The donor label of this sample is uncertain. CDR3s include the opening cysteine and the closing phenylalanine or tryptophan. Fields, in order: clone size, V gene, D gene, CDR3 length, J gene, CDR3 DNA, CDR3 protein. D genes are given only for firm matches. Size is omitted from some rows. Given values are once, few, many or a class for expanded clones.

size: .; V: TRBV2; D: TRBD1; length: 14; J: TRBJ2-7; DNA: TGTGCCAGCAAGGACAGGCTGAGCTCCTACGAGCAGTACTTC; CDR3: CASKDRLSSYEQYF
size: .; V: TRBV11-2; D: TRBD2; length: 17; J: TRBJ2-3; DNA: TGTGCCAGCAGCTTAATTTCTGCGGGGGGGCCAGGAGATACGCAGTATTTT; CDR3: CASSLISAGGPGDTQYF
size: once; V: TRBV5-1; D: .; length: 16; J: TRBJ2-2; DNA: TGCGCCAGCAGCTTGGATGGTGGGGAGCCCACCGGGGAGCTGTTTTTT; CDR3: CASSLDGGEPTGELFF
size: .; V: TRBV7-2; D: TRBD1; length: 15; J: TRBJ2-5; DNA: TGTGCCAGCAGCTTTGACAGGGGAAGGCAAGAGACCCAGTACTTC; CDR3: CASSFDRGRQETQYF
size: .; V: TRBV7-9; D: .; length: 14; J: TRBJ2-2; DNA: TGTGCCAGCAGCCCCCGACAGTACACCGGGGAGCTGTTTTTT; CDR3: CASSPRQYTGELFF
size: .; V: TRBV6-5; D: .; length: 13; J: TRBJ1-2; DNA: TGTGCCAGCAGTAACCGGGACTTCTATGGCTACACCTTC; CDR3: CASSNRDFYGYTF
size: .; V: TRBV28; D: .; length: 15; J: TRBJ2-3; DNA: TGTGCCAGCGAGGGAGAGACCACTAGCACAGATACGCAGTATTTT; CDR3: CASEGETTSTDTQYF
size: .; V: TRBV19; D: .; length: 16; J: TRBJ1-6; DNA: TGTGCCGCAGGGGCTTCTGGATCCTCCTATAATTCACCCCTCCACTTT; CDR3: CAAGASGSSYNSPLHF
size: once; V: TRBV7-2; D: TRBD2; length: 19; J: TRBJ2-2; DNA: TGTGCCAGCAGCTTAGGAAGGGCTAGCGGGGGGTTGAACACCGGGGAGCTGTTTTTT; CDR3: CASSLGRASGGLNTGELFF
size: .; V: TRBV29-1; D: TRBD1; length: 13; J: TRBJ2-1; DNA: TGCAGCGTCGCGGGACAGGGGGCGTGGGAGCAGTTCTTC; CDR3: CSVAGQGAWEQFF
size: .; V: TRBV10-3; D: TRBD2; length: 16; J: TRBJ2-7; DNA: TGTGCCATCAGCAGAACTAGCGGGGGGCCCAGCTACGAGCAGTACTTC; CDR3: CAISRTSGGPSYEQYF
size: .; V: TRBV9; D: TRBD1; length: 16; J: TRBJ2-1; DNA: TGTGCCAGCAGCCCAAGGACAGGGTTGTCCTACAATGAGCAGTTCTTC; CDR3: CASSPRTGLSYNEQFF
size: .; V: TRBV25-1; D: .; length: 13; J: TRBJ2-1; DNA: TGTGCCAGCAGTTCCCCAGCCTACAATGAGCAGTTCTTC; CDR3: CASSSPAYNEQFF
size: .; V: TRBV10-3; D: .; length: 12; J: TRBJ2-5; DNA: TGTGCCATCAGTCTGGGGGGAGAGACCCAGTACTTC; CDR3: CAISLGGETQYF
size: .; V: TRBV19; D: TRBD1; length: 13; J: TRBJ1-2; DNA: TGTGCCAGCGCATTCGGGACAGGGGATGGCTACACCTTC; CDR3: CASAFGTGDGYTF
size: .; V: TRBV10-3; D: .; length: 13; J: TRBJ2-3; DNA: TGTGCCATCAAAGCGGACGGCACAGATACGCAGTATTTT; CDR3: CAIKADGTDTQYF
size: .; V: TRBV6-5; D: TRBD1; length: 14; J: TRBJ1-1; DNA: TGTGCCAGCAGGAGGGACAGACTAAACACTGAAGCTTTCTTT; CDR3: CASRRDRLNTEAFF
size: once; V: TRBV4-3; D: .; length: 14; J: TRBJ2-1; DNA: TGCGCCAGCAGCCAGGTGATGAGAAACAATGAGCAGTTCTTC; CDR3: CASSQVMRNNEQFF
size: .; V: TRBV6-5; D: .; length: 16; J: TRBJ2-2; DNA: TGTGCCAGCAGTTTCACCTGGGACTCTAACACCGGGGAGCTGTTTTTT; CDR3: CASSFTWDSNTGELFF
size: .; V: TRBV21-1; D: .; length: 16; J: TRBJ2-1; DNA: TGTGCCAGCAGCCTAAGGGGACAGGTGGTTATCAATGAGCAGTTCTTC; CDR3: CASSLRGQVVINEQFF
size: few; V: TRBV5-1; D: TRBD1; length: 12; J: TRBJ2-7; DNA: TGCGCCAGCAGCTATGACAGGGCCGAGCAGTACTTC; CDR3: CASSYDRAEQYF
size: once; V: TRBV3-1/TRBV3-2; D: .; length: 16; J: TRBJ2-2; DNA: TGTGCCAGCAGCGGATCCTTAACGTTCGCACGGGTAAAGCTGTTTTTT; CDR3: CASSGSLTFARVKLFF
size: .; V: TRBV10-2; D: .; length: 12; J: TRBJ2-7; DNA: TGCGCCAGCGGGGGACTTTCCTACGAGCAGTACTTC; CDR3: CASGGLSYEQYF
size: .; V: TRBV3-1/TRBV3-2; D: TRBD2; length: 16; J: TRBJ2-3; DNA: TGTGCCAGCAGCCAAGCGGCTAGCGGGGGGATGGATACGCAGTATTTT; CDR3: CASSQAASGGMDTQYF
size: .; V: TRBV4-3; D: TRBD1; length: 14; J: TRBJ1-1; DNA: TGCGCCAGCAGCCAAGATAGGGGGCCCCAGGGAGCTTTCTTT; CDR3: CASSQDRGPQGAFF
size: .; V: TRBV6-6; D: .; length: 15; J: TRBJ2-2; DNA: TGTGCCAGCAGCCCCGGGACACCGAACACCGGGGAGCTGTTTTTT; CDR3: CASSPGTPNTGELFF
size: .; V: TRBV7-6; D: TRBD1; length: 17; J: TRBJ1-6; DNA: TGTGCCAGCAGCTTAGCGGGGGGAGCAGGGGGCAAATCACCCCTCCACTTT; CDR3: CASSLAGGAGGKSPLHF
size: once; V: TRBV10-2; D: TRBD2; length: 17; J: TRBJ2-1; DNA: TGCGCCAGCAGTGACCTTAGGACTAGCGGGGGGTACAATGAGCAGTTCTTC; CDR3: CASSDLRTSGGYNEQFF
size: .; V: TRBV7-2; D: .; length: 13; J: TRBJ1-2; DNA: TGTGCCAGCAGCTTCCCCCTATACTATGGCTACACCTTC; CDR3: CASSFPLYYGYTF
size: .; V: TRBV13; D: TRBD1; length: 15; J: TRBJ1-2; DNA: TGTGCCAGCAGCAGACAGGGGGCTTTGAACTATGGCTACACCTTC; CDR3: CASSRQGALNYGYTF
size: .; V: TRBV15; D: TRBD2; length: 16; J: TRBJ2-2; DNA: TGTGCCACCAGAGCTTTCCGGGGGGGAAACACCGGGGAGCTGTTTTTT; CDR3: CATRAFRGGNTGELFF
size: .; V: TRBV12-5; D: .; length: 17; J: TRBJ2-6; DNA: TGTGCTAGTGGTCCCCCCACAGGGCTAAGTGGGGCCAACGTCCTGACTTTC; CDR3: CASGPPTGLSGANVLTF